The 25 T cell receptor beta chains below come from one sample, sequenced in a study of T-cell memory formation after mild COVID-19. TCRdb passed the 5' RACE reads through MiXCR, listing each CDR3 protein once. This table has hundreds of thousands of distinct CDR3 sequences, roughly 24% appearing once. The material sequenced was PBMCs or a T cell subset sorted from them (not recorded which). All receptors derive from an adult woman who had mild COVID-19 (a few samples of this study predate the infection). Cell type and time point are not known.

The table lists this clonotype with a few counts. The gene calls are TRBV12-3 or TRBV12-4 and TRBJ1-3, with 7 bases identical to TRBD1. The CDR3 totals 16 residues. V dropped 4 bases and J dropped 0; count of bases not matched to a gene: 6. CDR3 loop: CASSSPDRSSGNTIYF. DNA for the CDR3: TGTGCCAGCAGTTCACCGGACAGGAGCTCTGGAAACACCATATATTTT.

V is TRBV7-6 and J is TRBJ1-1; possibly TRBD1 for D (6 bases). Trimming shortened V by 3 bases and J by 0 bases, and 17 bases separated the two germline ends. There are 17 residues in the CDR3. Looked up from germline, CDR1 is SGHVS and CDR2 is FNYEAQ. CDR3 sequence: CASSFRDDRGLNTEAFF. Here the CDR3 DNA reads TGTGCCAGCAGCTTTCGTGATGATCGGGGGCTGAACACTGAAGCTTTCTTT.

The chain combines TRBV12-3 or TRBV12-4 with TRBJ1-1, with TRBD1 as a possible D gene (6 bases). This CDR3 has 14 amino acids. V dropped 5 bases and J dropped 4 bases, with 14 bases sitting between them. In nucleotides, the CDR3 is TGTGCCAGCAGTCGTCCCACAGGGTTCACTGAAGCTTTCTTT. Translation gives CASSRPTGFTEAFF.

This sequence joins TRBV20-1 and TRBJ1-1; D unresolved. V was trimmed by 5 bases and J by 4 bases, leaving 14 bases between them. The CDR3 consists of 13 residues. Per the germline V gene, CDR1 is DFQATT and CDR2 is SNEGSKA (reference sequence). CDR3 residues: CSALSGLGTEAFF. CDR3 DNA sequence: TGCAGTGCTCTGAGCGGGCTGGGCACTGAAGCTTTCTTT.

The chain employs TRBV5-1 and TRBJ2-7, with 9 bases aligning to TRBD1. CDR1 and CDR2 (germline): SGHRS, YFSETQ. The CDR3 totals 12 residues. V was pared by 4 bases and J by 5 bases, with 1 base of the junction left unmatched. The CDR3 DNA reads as TGCGCCAGCAGCCGGGACAGGGACGAGCAGTACTTC. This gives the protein CASSRDRDEQYF.

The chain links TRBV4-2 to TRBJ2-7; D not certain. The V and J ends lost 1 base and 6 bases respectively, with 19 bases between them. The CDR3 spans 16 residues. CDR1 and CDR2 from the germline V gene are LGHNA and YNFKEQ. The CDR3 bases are TGTGCCAGCAGCCAAGTTGGAGCCCTCTTTTCTGGCGAGCAGTACTTC. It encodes CASSQVGALFSGEQYF.

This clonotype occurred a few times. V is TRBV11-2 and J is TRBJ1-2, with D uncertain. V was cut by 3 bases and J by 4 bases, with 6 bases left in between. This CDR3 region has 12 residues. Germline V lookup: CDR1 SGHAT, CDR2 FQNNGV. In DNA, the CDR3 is TGTGCCAGCAGCTTTCAATCCTATGGCTACACCTTC. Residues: CASSFQSYGYTF.

In nucleotides, the CDR3 is TGTGCCAGCAGTCATACTAGGGCCTATGAGCAGTTCTTC. Translation: CASSHTRAYEQFF. The chain is built from TRBV6-1 and TRBJ2-1, with a possible D match to TRBD2 (5 bases). V was pared by 5 bases and J by 8 bases, with 13 bases between. CDR3 size: 13 residues. In germline, CDR1 is MNHNS, CDR2 SASEGT.

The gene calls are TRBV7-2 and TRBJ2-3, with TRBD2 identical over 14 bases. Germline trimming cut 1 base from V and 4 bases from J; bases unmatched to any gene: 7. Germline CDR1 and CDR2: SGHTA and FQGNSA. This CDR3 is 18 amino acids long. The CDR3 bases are TGTGCCAGCAGCTTAGGAGGACTAGCGGGAGGTTGGTCAGATACGCAGTATTTT. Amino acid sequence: CASSLGGLAGGWSDTQYF.

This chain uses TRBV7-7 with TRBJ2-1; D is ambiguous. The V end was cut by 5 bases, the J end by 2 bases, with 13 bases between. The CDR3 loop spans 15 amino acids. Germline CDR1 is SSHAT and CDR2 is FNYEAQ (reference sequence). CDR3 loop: CASSPSRSTYNEQFF. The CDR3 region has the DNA TGTGCCAGCAGCCCGTCGAGGTCTACCTACAATGAGCAGTTCTTC.

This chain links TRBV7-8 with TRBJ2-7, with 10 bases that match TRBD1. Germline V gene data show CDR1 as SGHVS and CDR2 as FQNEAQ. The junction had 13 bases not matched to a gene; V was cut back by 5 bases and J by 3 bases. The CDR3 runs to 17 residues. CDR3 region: CASSPLIGGDRGYEQYF. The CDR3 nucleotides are TGTGCCAGCAGCCCGCTAATTGGGGGGGACAGGGGCTACGAGCAGTACTTC.

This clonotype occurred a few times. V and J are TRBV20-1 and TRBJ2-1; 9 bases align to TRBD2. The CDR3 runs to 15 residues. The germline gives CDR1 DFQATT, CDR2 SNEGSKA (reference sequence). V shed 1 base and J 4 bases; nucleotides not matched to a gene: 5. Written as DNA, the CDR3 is TGCAGTGCTAGAGTTGCGGCGGGGGGGTACAATGAGCAGTTCTTC. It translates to CSARVAAGGYNEQFF.

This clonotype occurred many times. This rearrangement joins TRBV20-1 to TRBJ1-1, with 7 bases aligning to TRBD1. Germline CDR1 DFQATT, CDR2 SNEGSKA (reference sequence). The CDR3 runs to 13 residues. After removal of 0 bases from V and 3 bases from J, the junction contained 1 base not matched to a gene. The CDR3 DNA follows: TGCAGTGCTAGAGAAACAGGGGACACTGAAGCTTTCTTT. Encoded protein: CSARETGDTEAFF.

CDR3 residues: CASRDDISYGYTF. CDR3 nucleotide sequence: TGTGCCAGCAGAGATGACATTTCCTATGGCTACACCTTC. This chain joins TRBV7-8 and TRBJ1-2, with D unclear. Germline CDR1 SGHVS, CDR2 FQNEAQ. Trimming removed 6 bases at V and 4 bases at J, with 12 bases between. The CDR3 extends over 13 amino acids.

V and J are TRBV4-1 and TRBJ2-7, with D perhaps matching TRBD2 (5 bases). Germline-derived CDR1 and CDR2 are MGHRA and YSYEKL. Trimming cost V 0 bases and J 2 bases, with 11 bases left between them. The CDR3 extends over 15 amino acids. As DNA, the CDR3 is TGCGCCAGCAGCCAAGATTGGGCGGGCCCCTACGAGCAGTACTTC. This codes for CASSQDWAGPYEQYF.

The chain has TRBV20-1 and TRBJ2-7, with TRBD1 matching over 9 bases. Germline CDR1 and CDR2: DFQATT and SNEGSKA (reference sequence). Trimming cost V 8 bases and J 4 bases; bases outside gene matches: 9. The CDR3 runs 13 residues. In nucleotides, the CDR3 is TGCAGTCCCCGGACAGGGGCGGAATACGAGCAGTACTTC. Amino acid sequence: CSPRTGAEYEQYF.

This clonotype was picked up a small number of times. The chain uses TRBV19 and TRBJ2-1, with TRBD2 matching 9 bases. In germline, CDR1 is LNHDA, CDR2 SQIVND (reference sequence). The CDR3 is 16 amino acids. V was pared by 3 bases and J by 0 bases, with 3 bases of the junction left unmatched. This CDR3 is CASSMSGGSSYNEQFF. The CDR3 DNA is TGTGCCAGTAGTATGAGCGGGGGGAGCTCCTACAATGAGCAGTTCTTC.

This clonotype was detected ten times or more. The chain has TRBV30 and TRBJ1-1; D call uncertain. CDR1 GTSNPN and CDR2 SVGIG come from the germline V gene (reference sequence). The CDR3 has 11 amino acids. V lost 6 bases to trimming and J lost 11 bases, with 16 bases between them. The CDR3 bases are TGTGCCTGTGAGGGATACCGAGAGGCTTTCTTT. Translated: CACEGYREAFF. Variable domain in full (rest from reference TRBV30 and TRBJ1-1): SQTIHQWPATLVQPVGSPLSLECTVEGTSNPNLYWYRQAAGRGLQLLFYSVGIGQISSEVPQNLSASRPQDRQFILSSKKLLLSDSGFYLCACEGYREAFFGQGTRLTVV.

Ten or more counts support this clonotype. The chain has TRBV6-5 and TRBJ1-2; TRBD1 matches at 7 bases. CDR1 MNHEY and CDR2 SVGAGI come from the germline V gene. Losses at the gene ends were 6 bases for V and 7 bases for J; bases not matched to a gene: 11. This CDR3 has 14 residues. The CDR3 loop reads CASRLKTGLSGYTF. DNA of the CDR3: TGTGCCAGCAGGCTAAAGACAGGGTTGAGTGGCTACACCTTC.

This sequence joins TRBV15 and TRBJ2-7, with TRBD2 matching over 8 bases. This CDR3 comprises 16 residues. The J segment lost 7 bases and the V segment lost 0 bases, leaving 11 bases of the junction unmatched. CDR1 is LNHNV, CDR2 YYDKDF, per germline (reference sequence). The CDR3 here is CATSRDLREVGREQYF. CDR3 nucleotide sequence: TGTGCCACCAGCAGAGATTTGCGGGAGGTTGGGAGAGAGCAGTACTTC. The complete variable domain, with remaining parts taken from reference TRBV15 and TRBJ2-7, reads DAMVIQNPRYQVTQFGKPVTLSCSQTLNHNVMYWYQQKSSQAPKLLFHYYDKDFNNEADTPDNFQSRRPNTSFCFLDIRSPGLGDTAMYLCATSRDLREVGREQYFGPGTRLTVT.

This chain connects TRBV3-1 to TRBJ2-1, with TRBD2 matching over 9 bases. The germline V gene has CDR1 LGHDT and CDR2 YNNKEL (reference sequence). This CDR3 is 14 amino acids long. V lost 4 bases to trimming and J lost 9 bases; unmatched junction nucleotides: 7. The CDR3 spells CASSPRGGAGEQFF. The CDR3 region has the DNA TGTGCCAGCAGCCCTCGCGGGGGGGCCGGTGAGCAGTTCTTC.

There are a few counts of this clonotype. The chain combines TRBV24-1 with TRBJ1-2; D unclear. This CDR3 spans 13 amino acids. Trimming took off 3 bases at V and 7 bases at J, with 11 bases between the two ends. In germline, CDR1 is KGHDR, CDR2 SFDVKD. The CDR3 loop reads CATSDRAGRGYTF. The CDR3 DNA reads TGTGCCACCAGTGATCGGGCAGGACGTGGCTACACCTTC.

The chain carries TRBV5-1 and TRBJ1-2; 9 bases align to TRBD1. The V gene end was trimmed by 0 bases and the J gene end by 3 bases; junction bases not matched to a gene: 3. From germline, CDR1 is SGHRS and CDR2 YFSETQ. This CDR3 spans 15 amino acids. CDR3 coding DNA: TGCGCCAGCAGCTTGGGACAGGGGGACGACTATGGCTACACCTTC. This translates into CASSLGQGDDYGYTF.

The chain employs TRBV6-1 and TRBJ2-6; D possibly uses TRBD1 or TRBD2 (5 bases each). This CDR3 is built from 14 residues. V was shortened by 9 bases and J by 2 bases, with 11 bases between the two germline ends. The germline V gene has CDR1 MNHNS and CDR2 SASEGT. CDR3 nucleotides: TGTGCCAGTCTTCAGGGACCTGGGGCCAACGTCCTGACTTTC. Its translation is CASLQGPGANVLTF.

In nucleotides, the CDR3 is TGTGCCACCAGTGATCGGACAGCTAGCACAGATACGCAGTATTTT. As protein: CATSDRTASTDTQYF. The chain joins TRBV24-1 to TRBJ2-3, with a tentative D call TRBD1 (6 bases). Per the germline V gene, CDR1 is KGHDR and CDR2 is SFDVKD. The CDR3 runs to 15 residues. V gave up 3 bases and J gave up 0 bases, with 9 bases separating them.